This entry lists 13 T cell receptor beta chains sequenced from one sample in a study of blood T cells in healthy people across ages. The authors ran a second PCR of about 6 to 11 cycles using a sample-barcoded 5' primer and a J-beta primer mix. TCRdb passed the 5' RACE reads through MiXCR, listing each CDR3 protein once. Seen here are 1.8 million or so distinct CDR3 sequences, about two fifths observed once, and the top ten hold approximately 22%. Sequencing input: blood. Receptor source: a human donor in good health.

V usage is TRBV20-1 and J usage is TRBJ2-2; the match to TRBD2 covers 8 bases. The trim removed 7 bases at V and 0 bases at J, leaving 4 bases unmatched. This CDR3 is 14 amino acids long. Looked up from germline, CDR1 is DFQATT and CDR2 is SNEGSKA (reference sequence). The CDR3 loop reads CSVGGGTNTGELFF. CDR3 nucleotides: TGCAGTGTCGGCGGGGGGACGAACACCGGGGAGCTGTTTTTT.

This chain connects TRBV7-9 to TRBJ1-2; D ambiguous. Per the germline V gene, CDR1 is SEHNR and CDR2 is FQNEAQ (reference sequence). The CDR3 has 13 amino acids. Trimming left V 2 bases short and J 7 bases short, with 11 bases between. The CDR3 nucleotides read TGTGCCAGCAGCTTATTCGAAAGCCCTGGCTACACCTTC. This codes for CASSLFESPGYTF.

This clonotype was detected only a few times. V usage is TRBV20-1 and J usage is TRBJ2-5; D is possibly TRBD2 (6 bases). The CDR3 runs to 15 residues. V was pared by 6 bases and J by 5 bases, with 22 bases between. Germline assignment: CDR1 DFQATT and CDR2 SNEGSKA (reference sequence). Written as DNA, the CDR3 is TGCAGTGCCCGGACGGTGGAGGGCTCGATGGAGACCCAGTACTTC. Residues: CSARTVEGSMETQYF.

This clonotype has more than one count but fewer than ten. The chain has TRBV20-1 and TRBJ1-4; D not resolved. The V end lost 0 bases, the J end lost 8 bases, and 13 bases lay between the germline ends. CDR3 length: 14 amino acids. Germline V gene sequence: CDR1 DFQATT, CDR2 SNEGSKA (reference sequence). For the CDR3, the DNA is TGCAGTGCTAGAGATCGTAGGGTTGGGGAAAAACTGTTTTTT. Its translation: CSARDRRVGEKLFF.

The gene calls are TRBV7-2 and TRBJ1-6; D remains ambiguous. V shed 2 bases and J shed 13 bases, with 12 bases lying between them. The CDR3 runs to 13 residues. In germline, CDR1 is SGHTA, CDR2 FQGNSA. CDR3 in DNA: TGTGCCAGCAGCTTAAACACAATTCCTCCCCTCCACTTT. It translates to CASSLNTIPPLHF.

The gene calls are TRBV25-1 and TRBJ1-1; possible D gene TRBD1, 5 bases. V lost 6 bases to trimming and J lost 5 bases, with 19 bases between them. The CDR3 extends over 15 amino acids. CDR1 and CDR2 from the germline V gene are MGHDK and SYGVNS. CDR3 nucleotide sequence: TGTGCCAGCAGCCGCCTTGGGGTGGGGGGAACTGAAGCTTTCTTT. This codes for CASSRLGVGGTEAFF. Full variable domain (remainder filled in from reference TRBV25-1 and TRBJ1-1): EADIYQTPRYLVIGTGKKITLECSQTMGHDKMYWYQQDPGMELHLIHYSYGVNSTEKGDLSSESTVSRIRTEHFPLTLESARPSHTSQYLCASSRLGVGGTEAFFGQGTRLTVV.

The chain is built from TRBV27 and TRBJ2-2; D perhaps matches TRBD2 (5 bases). V lost 3 bases and J 2 bases, leaving 22 bases between the germline ends. The CDR3 has 19 amino acids. Per germline, CDR1 MNHEY and CDR2 SMNVEV (reference sequence). CDR3 in amino acids: CASSFLLFHLEGNTGELFF. Written as DNA, the CDR3 is TGTGCCAGCAGTTTTTTACTATTCCATTTAGAGGGCAACACCGGGGAGCTGTTTTTT.

In this sample, this clonotype turned up once. The chain joins TRBV5-1 to TRBJ2-3; TRBD2 might be the D (5 bases). V gave up 2 bases and J gave up 1 base, with 11 bases separating them. This CDR3 region has 15 residues. The germline CDR1 and CDR2 sequences are SGHRS and YFSETQ. For the CDR3, the DNA is TGCGCCAGCAGCTTTTACGGGGTCGGCACAGATACGCAGTATTTT. As protein: CASSFYGVGTDTQYF.

The rearrangement uses TRBV20-1 and TRBJ1-1; no clear D gene. Between the trimmed V and J ends, which lost 0 bases and 0 bases, there was a span of 8 bases. There are 14 residues in the CDR3. Germline values: CDR1 DFQATT, CDR2 SNEGSKA (reference sequence). The DNA of the CDR3 is TGCAGTGCTAGAGATCCGGTAATGAACACTGAAGCTTTCTTT. Translation: CSARDPVMNTEAFF.

This chain connects TRBV29-1 to TRBJ1-4, with D possibly matching TRBD1 (5 bases). CDR3 length equals 14 residues. The V gene lost 5 bases and the J gene lost 8 bases, with 18 bases spanning the gap. Germline loops: CDR1 SQVTM, CDR2 ANQGSEA. For the CDR3, the DNA is TGCAGCGTTCGCCGCCGGGACGGAGGAGAAAAACTGTTTTTT. Translation gives CSVRRRDGGEKLFF.

The sample holds a few counts of this clonotype. V usage is TRBV7-9 and J usage is TRBJ2-1; the match to TRBD1 covers 8 bases. CDR1 is SEHNR and CDR2 is FQNEAQ in the germline V gene (reference sequence). The CDR3 is 15 residues long. J was trimmed by 7 bases and V by 5 bases; bases with no gene match: 10. The CDR3 protein is CASSLARQGRNEQFF. The CDR3 DNA is TGTGCCAGCAGCCTCGCCCGACAGGGGAGGAATGAGCAGTTCTTC.

This clonotype was detected only a few times. DNA of the CDR3: TGCGCCAGCAGCCAAATAGCGGGCGGGGAAGAGACCCAGTACTTC. Translated, it gives CASSQIAGGEETQYF. The chain couples TRBV4-3 to TRBJ2-5; 7 bases map to TRBD2. The trim removed 2 bases at V and 3 bases at J, leaving 6 bases unmatched. Germline V gene lookup returns CDR1 LGHNA and CDR2 YSLEER. The CDR3 spans 15 residues.

The rearrangement joins TRBV20-1 to TRBJ2-7; the D is unclear. V lost 0 bases to trimming and J lost 1 base, with 13 bases between them. The CDR3 covers 15 residues. The germline V gene has CDR1 DFQATT and CDR2 SNEGSKA (reference sequence). The CDR3 nucleotides read TGCAGTGCTAGAGATCCCAAGAGGAGTTCCTACGAGCAGTACTTC. Amino acids: CSARDPKRSSYEQYF.